The rows below give T cell receptor beta chains drawn from one sample of a study of vaccination and CD4 T cells after COVID-19. TCRdb re-called the PCR reads with MiXCR, one entry per CDR3 protein. Of 15,000 to 20,000 distinct CDR3 sequences in the sample, 51% are singletons; the top ten hold about 9.4%. These receptors' antigens are unknown. This sample comprised CD4+ T cells from blood, cultured in vitro, obtained before SARS-CoV-2 vaccination. The receptor set was obtained from a human donor who had recovered from COVID-19. The CDR3 runs from the conserved cysteine through the conserved F or W. A D gene is named only where the DNA matches it firmly. Not every row has a clone size; where given, it reads once, few, many or a size class.

d_call	clone_size	v_call	j_call	cdr3_aa	cdr3_nt
.	few	TRBV12-3/TRBV12-4	TRBJ2-7	CASSYRSEQYF	TGTGCCAGCAGTTACAGGTCCGAGCAGTACTTC
TRBD2	few	TRBV20-1	TRBJ2-1	CSAREGSGINEQFF	TGCAGTGCTAGAGAGGGTAGCGGGATAAATGAGCAGTTCTTC
TRBD2	.	TRBV7-3	TRBJ2-5	CASSVTSGSSRETQYF	TGTGCCAGCAGCGTAACTAGCGGGAGTTCGCGGGAGACCCAGTACTTC
TRBD1	.	TRBV7-9	TRBJ2-3	CASSSYLGTGGTDTQYF	TGTGCCAGCAGCTCGTACCTTGGGACAGGGGGCACAGATACGCAGTATTTT
TRBD2	.	TRBV20-1	TRBJ2-7	CSAARPGLAGVGEQYF	TGCAGTGCTGCCCGACCGGGACTAGCGGGAGTCGGCGAGCAGTACTTC
TRBD1	few	TRBV20-1	TRBJ1-1	CSARLDRATEAFF	TGCAGTGCCAGACTCGACAGGGCCACTGAAGCTTTCTTT
.	.	TRBV12-3/TRBV12-4	TRBJ2-1	CASSSTPTRSGEQFF	TGTGCCAGCAGTTCTACCCCGACTAGAAGTGGTGAGCAGTTCTTC
.	few	TRBV7-2	TRBJ1-1	CASSWTPGDTEAFF	TGTGCCAGCAGCTGGACGCCCGGGGACACTGAAGCTTTCTTT
TRBD1	.	TRBV4-2	TRBJ1-5	CASSQDKGQKEDRDSNQPQHF	TGTGCCAGCAGCCAAGATAAAGGGCAAAAGGAGGACAGGGATAGCAATCAGCCCCAGCATTTT
TRBD1	.	TRBV29-1	TRBJ1-1	CSVEDRDRVRTEAFF	TGCAGCGTTGAAGATCGGGACAGGGTGCGAACTGAAGCTTTCTTT
TRBD1	few	TRBV20-1	TRBJ1-5	CSAMAPGQGVASQPQHF	TGCAGTGCTATGGCCCCGGGACAGGGAGTGGCGAGTCAGCCCCAGCATTTT
.	once	TRBV5-5	TRBJ2-1	CASSTQALSYNEQFF	TGTGCCAGCAGCACTCAGGCTCTCTCCTACAATGAGCAGTTCTTC
.	.	TRBV20-1	TRBJ2-7	CSARDRSGYSYEQYF	TGCAGTGCTAGAGATAGGTCAGGGTACTCCTACGAGCAGTACTTC
TRBD1	.	TRBV2	TRBJ1-5	CASSEFGTGSNQPQHF	TGTGCCAGCAGTGAATTCGGGACAGGAAGTAATCAGCCCCAGCATTTT
.	.	TRBV7-8	TRBJ1-6	CASSPPGLVVPLHF	TGTGCCAGCAGCCCCCCGGGGTTAGTAGTACCCCTCCACTTT
.	.	TRBV7-9	TRBJ1-1	CASSLELPAGGAFF	TGTGCCAGCAGCTTAGAGCTTCCGGCAGGTGGGGCTTTCTTT
.	.	TRBV7-9	TRBJ2-7	CASSLTGGAYEQYF	TGTGCCAGCAGCCTGACAGGAGGCGCGTACGAGCAGTACTTC
.	.	TRBV10-3	TRBJ2-7	CATLGGNYEQYF	TGTGCCACCCTCGGCGGGAATTACGAGCAGTACTTC
.	.	TRBV12-3/TRBV12-4	TRBJ1-5	CASSSRTANNQPQHF	TGTGCCAGCAGTTCACGGACAGCTAACAATCAGCCCCAGCATTTT
.	.	TRBV24-1	TRBJ2-2	CATSDSRQGHTGELFF	TGTGCCACCAGTGATTCCCGCCAGGGTCACACCGGGGAGCTGTTTTTT
TRBD1	.	TRBV2	TRBJ2-7	CASNLRDRGYEQYF	TGTGCCAGCAATCTGCGGGACAGGGGCTACGAGCAGTACTTC
.	few	TRBV28	TRBJ2-5	CASRRGWETQYF	TGTGCCAGCAGGAGGGGATGGGAGACCCAGTACTTC
.	.	TRBV7-3	TRBJ2-1	CASSPPVISLDNEQFF	TGTGCCAGCAGCCCACCCGTGATCAGCCTGGACAATGAGCAGTTCTTC
TRBD2	.	TRBV27	TRBJ2-1	CASSGLAEIYNEQFF	TGTGCCAGCAGTGGACTAGCGGAGATCTACAATGAGCAGTTCTTC
.	.	TRBV5-1	TRBJ1-6	CASSLDRVYNSPLHF	TGCGCCAGCAGCTTGGATCGGGTCTATAATTCACCCCTCCACTTT
TRBD1	few	TRBV10-3	TRBJ2-5	CAISERRTGGRETQYF	TGTGCCATCAGTGAGAGGAGGACAGGGGGAAGGGAGACCCAGTACTTC
.	.	TRBV4-1	TRBJ2-5	CASSQGDKVQETQYF	TGCGCCAGCAGCCAAGGAGACAAAGTCCAAGAGACCCAGTACTTC
TRBD1	.	TRBV11-2	TRBJ2-6	CASSLVIGQGSGANVLTF	TGTGCCAGCAGCTTAGTAATAGGACAGGGCTCTGGGGCCAACGTCCTGACTTTC
TRBD2	.	TRBV7-2	TRBJ2-7	CASSLIGGRQSEQYF	TGTGCCAGCAGCTTAATCGGCGGGAGGCAGAGCGAGCAGTACTTC
.	few	TRBV6-2/TRBV6-3	TRBJ2-2	CASSLVGRTTGELFF	TGTGCCAGCAGTTTAGTCGGGAGAACCACCGGGGAGCTGTTTTTT
.	few	TRBV19	TRBJ1-5	CASSVVSISNQPQHF	TGTGCCAGTAGTGTTGTCAGTATTAGCAATCAGCCCCAGCATTTT
.	.	TRBV20-1	TRBJ2-7	CSANRVAGEQYF	TGCAGTGCTAATCGGGTGGCGGGCGAGCAGTACTTC
.	.	TRBV20-1	TRBJ1-3	CSASAGRTISGNTIYF	TGCAGTGCTAGCGCGGGACGGACCATCTCTGGAAACACCATATATTTT
TRBD1	medium-sized	TRBV20-1	TRBJ1-2	CSASPGQGIYGYTF	TGCAGTGCTAGCCCGGGACAGGGAATATATGGCTACACCTTC
.	.	TRBV7-3	TRBJ2-1	CASALGVTSSYNEQFF	TGTGCCAGCGCATTAGGCGTTACAAGCTCCTACAATGAGCAGTTCTTC
.	.	TRBV27	TRBJ2-7	CASSLSNQGIYEQYF	TGTGCCAGCAGTTTATCAAACCAGGGGATCTACGAGCAGTACTTC
.	.	TRBV27	TRBJ2-6	CASSSPYSGANVLTF	TGTGCCAGCAGTTCACCCTACTCTGGGGCCAACGTCCTGACTTTC
.	.	TRBV7-2	TRBJ2-3	CASSTEASDTQYF	TGTGCCAGCAGCACCGAAGCTTCTGATACGCAGTATTTT
.	few	TRBV7-9	TRBJ1-3	CASSLGSRSSGNTIYF	TGTGCCAGCAGCTTAGGCTCTCGGTCCTCTGGAAACACCATATATTTT
.	few	TRBV30	TRBJ1-6	CAWSVLTSRSGSPLHF	TGTGCCTGGAGTGTACTTACTTCCAGGTCAGGTTCACCCCTCCACTTT
.	.	TRBV7-9	TRBJ1-1	CASSLEFGGEAFF	TGTGCCAGCAGCTTAGAATTCGGCGGGGAAGCTTTCTTT
.	.	TRBV27	TRBJ2-7	CASSLVFGTASYEQYF	TGTGCCAGCAGTTTAGTATTCGGGACGGCCTCCTACGAGCAGTACTTC
.	.	TRBV7-3	TRBJ2-7	CASSLSPGNSHEQYF	TGTGCCAGCAGCTTAAGTCCGGGTAATTCCCACGAGCAGTACTTC
.	.	TRBV10-3	TRBJ2-1	CAISELNEQFF	TGTGCCATCAGTGAGCTCAATGAGCAGTTCTTC
TRBD1	.	TRBV19	TRBJ2-2	CASSRTGGINTGELFF	TGTGCCAGTAGTCGGACAGGGGGCATTAACACCGGGGAGCTGTTTTTT
TRBD1	.	TRBV28	TRBJ1-2	CASSRGQGPNYGYTF	TGTGCCAGCAGCCGCGGACAGGGTCCTAACTATGGCTACACCTTC
.	.	TRBV6-1	TRBJ2-5	CASTEAGTETQYF	TGTGCCAGCACCGAAGCCGGGACCGAGACCCAGTACTTC
.	.	TRBV20-1	TRBJ2-7	CSARAGNGSLFEQYF	TGCAGTGCTAGAGCAGGGAACGGTAGTTTGTTCGAGCAGTACTTC
TRBD1	.	TRBV4-1	TRBJ1-6	CASSSTGTGLNSPLHF	TGCGCCAGCAGCTCGACCGGGACAGGGCTGAATTCACCCCTCCACTTT
.	few	TRBV28	TRBJ2-3	CASSLGWSTDTQYF	TGTGCCAGCAGTTTAGGCTGGAGCACAGATACGCAGTATTTT
.	few	TRBV28	TRBJ2-2	CASSPRQVLNTGELFF	TGTGCCAGCAGTCCTAGACAGGTCCTGAACACCGGGGAGCTGTTTTTT
.	.	TRBV19	TRBJ1-5	CASSMETVSNQPQHF	TGTGCCAGTAGTATGGAGACGGTAAGCAATCAGCCCCAGCATTTT
.	few	TRBV7-8	TRBJ2-3	CASREEAGGFTQYF	TGTGCCAGCAGGGAGGAGGCGGGTGGGTTTACGCAGTATTTT
.	.	TRBV12-3/TRBV12-4	TRBJ2-2	CASSLRQGDIGELFF	TGTGCCAGCAGTCTCCGTCAGGGAGATATCGGGGAGCTGTTTTTT